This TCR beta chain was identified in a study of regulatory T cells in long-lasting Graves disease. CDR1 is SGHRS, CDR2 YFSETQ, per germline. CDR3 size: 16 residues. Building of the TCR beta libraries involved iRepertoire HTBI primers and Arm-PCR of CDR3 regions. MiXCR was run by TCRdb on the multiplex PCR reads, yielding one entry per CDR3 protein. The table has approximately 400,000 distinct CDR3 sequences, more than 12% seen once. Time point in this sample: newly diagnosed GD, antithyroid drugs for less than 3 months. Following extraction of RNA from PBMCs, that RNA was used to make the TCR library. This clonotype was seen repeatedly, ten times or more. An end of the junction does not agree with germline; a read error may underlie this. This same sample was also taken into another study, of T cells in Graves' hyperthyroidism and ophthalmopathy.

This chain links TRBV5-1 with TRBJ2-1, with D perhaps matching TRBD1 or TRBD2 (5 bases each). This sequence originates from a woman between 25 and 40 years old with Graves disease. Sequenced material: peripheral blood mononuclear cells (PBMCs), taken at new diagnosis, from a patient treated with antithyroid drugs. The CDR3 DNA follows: TGTGCCAGCAGCTTGGGGACGCTAAGCTCCTACAATGAGCAGTTCTTC. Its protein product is CASSLGTLSSYNEQFF.